Described below is a single T cell receptor beta chain sequence and its context. An end of the junction differs from the germline gene, which may be a read error. Germline V gene data show CDR1 as DFQATT and CDR2 as SNEGSKA (reference sequence). CDR3 length: 15 amino acids. Template material for amplifying TCR beta CDR3 regions consisted of RNA transcripts. HTBI primers drove first-round RT-PCR of the TCR CDR3. In TCRdb, the multiplex PCR reads were re-called with MiXCR into one record per CDR3 protein. The sample includes roughly 500,000 distinct CDR3 sequences, 46% seen only once; the top ten take around a fifth. This entry comes from a study of T cells in Graves' hyperthyroidism and ophthalmopathy.

The rearrangement joins TRBV20-1 to TRBJ2-7; perhaps TRBD2 as D (6 bases). What was sequenced was peripheral blood or thyroid tissue (not recorded which). This TCR came from an adult woman with Graves' disease, either hyperthyroidism or ophthalmopathy (not recorded which). The CDR3 spells CSARDEAGSSYEQYF. DNA of the CDR3: TGCAGTGCCAGAGATGAGGCGGGAAGCTCCTACGAGCAGTACTTC.